The sample holds a few counts of the clone carrying this T cell receptor (beta chain). Total RNA extraction produced at least 6 micrograms (per sample) for the study. Germline V CDR1 and CDR2: MDHEN, SYDVKM. CDR3 length: 17 amino acids. These data are taken from a study of blood T cells in healthy people across ages. For the second PCR, which ran for about 6 to 11 cycles, a sample-barcoded 5' primer and a J-beta primer mix were used. Sequencing yielded, for each sample, at least 3 million paired-end reads carrying CDR3. TCRdb re-analysed the 5' RACE reads in MiXCR, keeping a single row per CDR3 protein. The repertoire has around 700,000 distinct CDR3 sequences, 20% to 25% of them found once; the top ten carry under 10%. A further study also used this sample, focusing on T cells of mothers and their children. From that second work: The TCR beta CDR3 read count exceeded 10 million for each mother and was 2.5 million to 3 million for each child. Related and unrelated pairs show similar thymic shaping of TCR recombination output.

The sequence was obtained from a boy younger than 18 in good health. The chain couples TRBV28 to TRBJ2-5, with 9 positions matching TRBD2. The DNA matches TRBJ2-7 better at its end, which makes the J call doubtful. The sequencing sample was made of blood. In DNA form, the CDR3 reads TGTGCCAGCAGTTTTTCCGTAGCGGGAGTCCTGTCCTACGAGCAGTACTTC. It codes for CASSFSVAGVLSYEQYF.